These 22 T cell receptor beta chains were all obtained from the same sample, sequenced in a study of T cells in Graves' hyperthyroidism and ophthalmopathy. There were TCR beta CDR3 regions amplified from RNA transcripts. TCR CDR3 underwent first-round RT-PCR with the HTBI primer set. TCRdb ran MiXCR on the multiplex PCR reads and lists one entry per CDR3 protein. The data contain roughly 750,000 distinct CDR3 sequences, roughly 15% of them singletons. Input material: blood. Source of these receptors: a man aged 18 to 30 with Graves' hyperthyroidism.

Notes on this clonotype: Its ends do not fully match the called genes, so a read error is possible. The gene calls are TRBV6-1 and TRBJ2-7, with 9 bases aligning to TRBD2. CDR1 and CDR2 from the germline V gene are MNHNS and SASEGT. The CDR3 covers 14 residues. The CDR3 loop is CAGSKTSGAYEQYF. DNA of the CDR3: TGTGCCGGCAGTAAGACTAGCGGAGCCTACGAGCAGTACTTC.

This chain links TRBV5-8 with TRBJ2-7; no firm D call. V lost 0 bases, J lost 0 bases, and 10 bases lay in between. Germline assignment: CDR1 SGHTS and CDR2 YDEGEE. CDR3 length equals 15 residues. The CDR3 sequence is CASSLGPLSSYEQYF. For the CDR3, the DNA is TGTGCCAGCAGCTTGGGACCCCTCTCCTCCTACGAGCAGTACTTC. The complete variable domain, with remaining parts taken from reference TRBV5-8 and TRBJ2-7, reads EAGVTQSPTHLIKTRGQQATLRCSPISGHTSVYWYQQALGLGLQFLLWYDEGEERNRGNFPPRFSGRQFPNYSSELNVNALELEDSALYLCASSLGPLSSYEQYFGPGTRLTVT.

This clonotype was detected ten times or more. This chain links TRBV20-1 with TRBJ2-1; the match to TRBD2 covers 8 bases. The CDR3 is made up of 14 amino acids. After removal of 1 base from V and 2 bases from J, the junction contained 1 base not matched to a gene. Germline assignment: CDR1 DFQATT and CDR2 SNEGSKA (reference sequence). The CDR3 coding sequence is TGCAGTGCTAGAGGACTAGCGACCTACAATGAGCAGTTCTTC. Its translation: CSARGLATYNEQFF.

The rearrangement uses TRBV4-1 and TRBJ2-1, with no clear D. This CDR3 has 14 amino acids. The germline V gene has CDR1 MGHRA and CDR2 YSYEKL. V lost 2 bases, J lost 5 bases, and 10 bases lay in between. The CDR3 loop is CASSQRSVNNEQFF. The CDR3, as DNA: TGCGCCAGCAGCCAAAGATCCGTGAACAATGAGCAGTTCTTC.

CDR3 loop: CASSVGPSEKLFF. Here the CDR3 DNA reads TGTGCCAGCAGCGTAGGACCTTCCGAAAAACTGTTTTTT. V is TRBV9 and J is TRBJ1-4; no clear D gene. Germline CDR1 reads SGDLS; CDR2 reads YYNGEE. V gave up 0 bases and J gave up 8 bases, with 8 bases separating them. CDR3 length: 13 amino acids.

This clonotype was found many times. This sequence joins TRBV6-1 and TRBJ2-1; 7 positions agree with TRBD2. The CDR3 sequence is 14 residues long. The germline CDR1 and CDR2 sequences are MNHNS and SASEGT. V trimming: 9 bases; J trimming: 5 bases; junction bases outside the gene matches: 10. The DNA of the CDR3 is TGTGCCAGTACCTGGGCTAGCGGACACAATGAGCAGTTCTTC. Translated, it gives CASTWASGHNEQFF.

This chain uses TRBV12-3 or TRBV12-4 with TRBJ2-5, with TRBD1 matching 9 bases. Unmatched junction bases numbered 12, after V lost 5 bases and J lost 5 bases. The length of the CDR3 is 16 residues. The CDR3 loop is CASSLPPGQGGETQYF. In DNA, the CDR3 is TGTGCCAGCAGTCTTCCTCCGGGACAGGGAGGGGAGACCCAGTACTTC.

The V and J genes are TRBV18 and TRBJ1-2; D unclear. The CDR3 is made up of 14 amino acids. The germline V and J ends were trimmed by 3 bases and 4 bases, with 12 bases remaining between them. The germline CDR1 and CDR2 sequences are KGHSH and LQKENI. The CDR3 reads CASSPLREIYGYTF. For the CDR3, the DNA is TGTGCCAGCTCACCCCTAAGAGAGATCTATGGCTACACCTTC.

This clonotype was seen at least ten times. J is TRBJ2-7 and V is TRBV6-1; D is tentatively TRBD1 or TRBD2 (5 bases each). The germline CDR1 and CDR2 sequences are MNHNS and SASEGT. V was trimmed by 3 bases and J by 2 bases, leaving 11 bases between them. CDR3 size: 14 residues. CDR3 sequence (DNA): TGTGCCAGCAGTGAGAGCCAGGGACCCTACGAGCAGTACTTC. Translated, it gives CASSESQGPYEQYF.

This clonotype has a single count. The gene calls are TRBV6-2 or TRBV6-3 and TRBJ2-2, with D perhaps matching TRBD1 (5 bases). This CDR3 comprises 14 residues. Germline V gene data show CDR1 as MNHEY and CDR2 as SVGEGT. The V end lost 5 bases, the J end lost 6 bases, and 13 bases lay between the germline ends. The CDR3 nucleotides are TGTGCCAGCAGTCACACAGGTCTCTCCGGGGAGCTGTTTTTT. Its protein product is CASSHTGLSGELFF.

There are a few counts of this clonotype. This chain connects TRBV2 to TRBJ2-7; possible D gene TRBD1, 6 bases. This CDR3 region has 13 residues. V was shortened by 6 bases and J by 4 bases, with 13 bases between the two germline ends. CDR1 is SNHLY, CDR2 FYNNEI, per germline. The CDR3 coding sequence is TGTGCCAGCAGCCGGACAGCCCATTACGAGCAGTACTTC. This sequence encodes CASSRTAHYEQYF. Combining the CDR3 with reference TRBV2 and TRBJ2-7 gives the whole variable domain EPEVTQTPSHQVTQMGQEVILRCVPISNHLYFYWYRQILGQKVEFLVSFYNNEISEKSEIFDDQFSVERPDGSNFTLKIRSTKLEDSAMYFCASSRTAHYEQYFGPGTRLTVT.

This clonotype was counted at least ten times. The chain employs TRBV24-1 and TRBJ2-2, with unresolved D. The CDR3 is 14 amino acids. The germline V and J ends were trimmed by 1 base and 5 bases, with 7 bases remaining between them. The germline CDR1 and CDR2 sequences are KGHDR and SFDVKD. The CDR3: CATSDFSGTGELFF. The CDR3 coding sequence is TGTGCCACCAGTGATTTCTCGGGTACCGGGGAGCTGTTTTTT.

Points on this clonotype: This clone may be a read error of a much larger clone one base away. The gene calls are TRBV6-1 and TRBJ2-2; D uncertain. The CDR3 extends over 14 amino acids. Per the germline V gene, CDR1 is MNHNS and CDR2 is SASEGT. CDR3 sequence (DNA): TGTGTCAGCAGTCCGGAACCCCTAACCGGGGAGCTGTTTTTT. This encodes CVSSPEPLTGELFF.

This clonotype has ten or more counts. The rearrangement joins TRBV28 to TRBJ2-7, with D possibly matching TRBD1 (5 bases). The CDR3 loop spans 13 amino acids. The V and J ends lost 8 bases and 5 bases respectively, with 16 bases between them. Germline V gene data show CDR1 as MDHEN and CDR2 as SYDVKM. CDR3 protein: CASSSHPRDEQYF. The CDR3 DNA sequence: TGTGCCAGCTCCTCTCACCCCAGGGACGAGCAGTACTTC.

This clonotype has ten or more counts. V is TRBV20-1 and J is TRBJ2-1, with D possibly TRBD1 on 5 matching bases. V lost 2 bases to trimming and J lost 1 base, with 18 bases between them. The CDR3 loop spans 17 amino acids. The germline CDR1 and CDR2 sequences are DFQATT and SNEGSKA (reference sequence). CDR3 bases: TGCAGTGCTAGACTTCAGGGAAGGATGGCGTCCTACAATGAGCAGTTCTTC. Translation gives CSARLQGRMASYNEQFF.

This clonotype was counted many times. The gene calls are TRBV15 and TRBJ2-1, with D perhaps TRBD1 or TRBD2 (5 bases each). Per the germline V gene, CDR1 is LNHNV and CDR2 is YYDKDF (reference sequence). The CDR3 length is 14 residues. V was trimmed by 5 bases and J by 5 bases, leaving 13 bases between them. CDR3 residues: CATSARDGNNEQFF. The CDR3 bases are TGTGCCACCAGCGCCCGGGACGGAAACAATGAGCAGTTCTTC.

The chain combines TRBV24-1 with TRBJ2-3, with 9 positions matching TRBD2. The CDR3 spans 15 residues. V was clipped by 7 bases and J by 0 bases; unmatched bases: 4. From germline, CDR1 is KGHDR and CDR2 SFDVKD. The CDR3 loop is CATREREASTDTQYF. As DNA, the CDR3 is TGTGCCACCAGGGAGCGGGAGGCGAGCACAGATACGCAGTATTTT.

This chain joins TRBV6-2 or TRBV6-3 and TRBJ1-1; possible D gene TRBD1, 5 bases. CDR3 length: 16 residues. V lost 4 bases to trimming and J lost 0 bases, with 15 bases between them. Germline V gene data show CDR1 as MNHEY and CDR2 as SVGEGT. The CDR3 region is CASSSRRGSLNTEAFF. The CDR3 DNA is TGTGCCAGCAGTTCCCGAAGGGGCAGCCTGAACACTGAAGCTTTCTTT.

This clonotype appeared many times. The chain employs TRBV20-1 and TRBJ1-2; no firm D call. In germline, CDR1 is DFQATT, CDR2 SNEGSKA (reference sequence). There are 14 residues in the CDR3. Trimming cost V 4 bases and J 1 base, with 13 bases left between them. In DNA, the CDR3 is TGCAGTGCTAAGACGGTGGCAGATAACTATGGCTACACCTTC. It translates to CSAKTVADNYGYTF.

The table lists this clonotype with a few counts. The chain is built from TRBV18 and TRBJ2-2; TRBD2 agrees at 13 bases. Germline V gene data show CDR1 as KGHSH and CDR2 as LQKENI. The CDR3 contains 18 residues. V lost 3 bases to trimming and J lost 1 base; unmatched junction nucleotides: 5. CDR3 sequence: CASSPGLAGPKNTGELFF. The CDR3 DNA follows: TGTGCCAGCTCACCGGGACTAGCGGGACCGAAGAACACCGGGGAGCTGTTTTTT.

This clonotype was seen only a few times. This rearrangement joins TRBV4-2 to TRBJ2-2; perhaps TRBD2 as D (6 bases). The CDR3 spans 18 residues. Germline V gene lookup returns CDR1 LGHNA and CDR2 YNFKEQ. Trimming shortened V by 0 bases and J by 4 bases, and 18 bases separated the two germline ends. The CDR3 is CASSQDTGGGKGTGELFF. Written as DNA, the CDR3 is TGTGCCAGCAGCCAAGATACAGGTGGAGGGAAGGGCACCGGGGAGCTGTTTTTT.

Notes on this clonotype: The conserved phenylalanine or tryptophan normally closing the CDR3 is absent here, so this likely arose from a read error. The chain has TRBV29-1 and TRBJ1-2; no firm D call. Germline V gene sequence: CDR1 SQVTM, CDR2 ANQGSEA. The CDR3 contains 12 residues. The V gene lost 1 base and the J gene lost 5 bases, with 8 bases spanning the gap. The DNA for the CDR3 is TGCAGCGTTGAAGTGGGCGGATATGGCTACACCCTC. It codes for CSVEVGGYGYTL.